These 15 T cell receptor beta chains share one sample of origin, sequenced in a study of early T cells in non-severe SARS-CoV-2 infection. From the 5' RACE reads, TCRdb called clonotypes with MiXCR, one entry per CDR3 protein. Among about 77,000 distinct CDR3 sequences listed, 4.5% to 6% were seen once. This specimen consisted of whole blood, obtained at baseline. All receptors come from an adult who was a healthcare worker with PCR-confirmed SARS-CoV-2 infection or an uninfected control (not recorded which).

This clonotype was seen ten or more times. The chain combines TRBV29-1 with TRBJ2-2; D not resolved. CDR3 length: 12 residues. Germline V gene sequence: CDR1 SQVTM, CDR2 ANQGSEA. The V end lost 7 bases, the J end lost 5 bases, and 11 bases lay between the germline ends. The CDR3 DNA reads TGCAGCGCTGTGGTGGGGACCGGGGAGCTGTTTTTT. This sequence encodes CSAVVGTGELFF.

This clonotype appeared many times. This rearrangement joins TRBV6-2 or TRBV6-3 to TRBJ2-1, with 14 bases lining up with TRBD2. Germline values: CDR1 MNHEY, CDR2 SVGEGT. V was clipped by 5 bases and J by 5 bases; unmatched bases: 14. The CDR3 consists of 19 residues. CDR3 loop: CASSPGTSGRGVPHNEQFF. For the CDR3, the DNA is TGTGCCAGCAGTCCAGGGACTAGCGGGAGAGGTGTACCCCACAATGAGCAGTTCTTC.

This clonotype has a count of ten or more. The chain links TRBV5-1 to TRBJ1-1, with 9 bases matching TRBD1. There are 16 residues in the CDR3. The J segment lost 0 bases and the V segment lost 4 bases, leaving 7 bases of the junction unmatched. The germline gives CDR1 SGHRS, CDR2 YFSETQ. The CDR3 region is CASSPTGGQLNTEAFF. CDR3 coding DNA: TGCGCCAGCAGCCCTACAGGGGGCCAGCTGAACACTGAAGCTTTCTTT.

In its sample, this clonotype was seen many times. DNA of the CDR3: TGTGCCAGTAGTATAAGAGGGGGGGCAGGTGAGCAGTTCTTC. This gives the protein CASSIRGGAGEQFF. The chain couples TRBV19 to TRBJ2-1; D might be TRBD2 (7 bases). Germline CDR1 LNHDA, CDR2 SQIVND (reference sequence). The germline V and J ends were trimmed by 2 bases and 9 bases, with 14 bases remaining between them. This CDR3 comprises 14 residues.

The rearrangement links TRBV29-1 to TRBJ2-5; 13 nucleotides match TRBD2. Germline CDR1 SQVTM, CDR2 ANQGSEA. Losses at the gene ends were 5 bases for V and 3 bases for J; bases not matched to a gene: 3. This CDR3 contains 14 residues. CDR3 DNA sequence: TGCAGCGTTTTCGGACTAGCGGGAGAAGAGACCCAGTACTTC. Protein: CSVFGLAGEETQYF.

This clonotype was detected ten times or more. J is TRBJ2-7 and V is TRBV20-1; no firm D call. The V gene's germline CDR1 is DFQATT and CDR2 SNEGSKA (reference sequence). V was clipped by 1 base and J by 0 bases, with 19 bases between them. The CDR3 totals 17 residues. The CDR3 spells CSARVTPGRISSYEQYF. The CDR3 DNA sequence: TGCAGTGCTAGAGTAACCCCCGGACGGATAAGCTCCTACGAGCAGTACTTC.

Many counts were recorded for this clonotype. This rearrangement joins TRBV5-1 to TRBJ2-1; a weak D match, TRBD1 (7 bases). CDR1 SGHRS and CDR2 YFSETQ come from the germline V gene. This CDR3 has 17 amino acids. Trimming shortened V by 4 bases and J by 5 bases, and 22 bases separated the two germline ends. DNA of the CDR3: TGCGCCAGCAGCCATCCCCTAGGGGGCGGGAACAACAATGAGCAGTTCTTC. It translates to CASSHPLGGGNNNEQFF.

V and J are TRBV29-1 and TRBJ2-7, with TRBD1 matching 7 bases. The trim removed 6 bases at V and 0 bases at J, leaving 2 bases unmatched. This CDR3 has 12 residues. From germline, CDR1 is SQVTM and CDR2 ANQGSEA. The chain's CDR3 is CSVQGSSYEQYF. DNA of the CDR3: TGCAGCGTACAGGGGAGCTCCTACGAGCAGTACTTC.

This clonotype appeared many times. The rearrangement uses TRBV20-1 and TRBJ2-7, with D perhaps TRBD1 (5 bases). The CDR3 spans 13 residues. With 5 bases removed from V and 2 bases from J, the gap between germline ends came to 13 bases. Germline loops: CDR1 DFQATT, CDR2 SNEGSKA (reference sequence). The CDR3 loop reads CSALGLGPYEQYF. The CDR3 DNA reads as TGCAGTGCTCTGGGGCTGGGTCCCTACGAGCAGTACTTC.

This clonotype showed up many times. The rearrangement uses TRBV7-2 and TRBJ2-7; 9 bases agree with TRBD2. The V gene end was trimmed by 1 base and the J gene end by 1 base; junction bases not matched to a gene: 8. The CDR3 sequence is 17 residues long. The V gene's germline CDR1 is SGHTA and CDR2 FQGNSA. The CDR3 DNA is TGTGCCAGCAGCTTAGACGGTCTAGCGGGGAATTCCTACGAGCAGTACTTC. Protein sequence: CASSLDGLAGNSYEQYF.

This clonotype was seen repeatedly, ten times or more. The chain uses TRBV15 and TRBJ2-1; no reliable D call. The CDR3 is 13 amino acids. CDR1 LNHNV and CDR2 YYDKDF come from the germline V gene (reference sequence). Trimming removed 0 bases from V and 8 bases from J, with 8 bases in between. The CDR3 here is CATSRDADDEQFF. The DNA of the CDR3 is TGTGCCACCAGCAGAGATGCCGATGATGAGCAGTTCTTC.

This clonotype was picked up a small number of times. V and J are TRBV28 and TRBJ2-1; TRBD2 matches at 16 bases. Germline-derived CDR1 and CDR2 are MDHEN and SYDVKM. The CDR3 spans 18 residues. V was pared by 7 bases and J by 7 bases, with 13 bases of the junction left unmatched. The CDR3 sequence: CASTQGLAGGRPRNEQFF. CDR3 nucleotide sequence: TGTGCCAGCACCCAGGGACTAGCGGGAGGGCGACCGCGGAATGAGCAGTTCTTC.

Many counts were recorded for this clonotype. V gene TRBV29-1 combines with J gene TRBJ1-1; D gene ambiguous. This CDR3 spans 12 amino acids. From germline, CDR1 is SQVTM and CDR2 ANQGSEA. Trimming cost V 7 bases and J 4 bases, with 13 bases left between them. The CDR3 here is CSANGPGTEAFF. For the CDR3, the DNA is TGCAGCGCTAACGGCCCCGGCACTGAAGCTTTCTTT.

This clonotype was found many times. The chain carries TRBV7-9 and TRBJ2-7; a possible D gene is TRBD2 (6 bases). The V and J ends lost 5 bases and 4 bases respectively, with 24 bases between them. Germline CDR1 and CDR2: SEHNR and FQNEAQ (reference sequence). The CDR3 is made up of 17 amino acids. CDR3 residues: CASSTSPSEHPTYEQYF. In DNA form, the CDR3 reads TGTGCCAGCAGCACCTCACCTAGCGAGCACCCCACGTACGAGCAGTACTTC.

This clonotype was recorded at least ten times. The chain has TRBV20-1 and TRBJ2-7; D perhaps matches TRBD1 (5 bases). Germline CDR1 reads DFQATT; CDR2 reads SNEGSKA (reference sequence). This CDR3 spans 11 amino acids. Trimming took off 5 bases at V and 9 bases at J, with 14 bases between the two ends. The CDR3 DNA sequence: TGCAGTGCTTCCGACAGCGTAGGGCAGTACTTC. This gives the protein CSASDSVGQYF.